The 7 T cell receptor beta chains below come from one sample, sequenced in a study of CXCR3-negative and CXCR3-positive naive CD8 T cells. cDNA libraries for TRB were generated by 5' RACE incorporating UMI labels. TCRdb re-analyzed the 5' RACE reads; it lists each CDR3 protein once, without DNA. Reported are under 75,000 distinct CDR3 sequences; the ten largest clones contain more than 3.5%. The sample taken for sequencing was naive CXCR3- CD8+ T cells from blood. As for subset: CD45RO-CCR7+CD27+CD95- naive CD8+ T cells lacking CXCR3 (TNR3-). The receptors derive from a human donor in good health. Some clones in this sample may be carry-over from other donors' samples.

This chain joins TRBV11-2 and TRBJ2-5; TCRdb picks TRBD1, but there is no DNA to check that call. Germline CDR1 reads SGHAT; CDR2 reads FQNNGV. CDR3 length equals 13 residues. The CDR3 is CASSLRGEETQYF.

The rearrangement uses TRBV2 and TRBJ2-5; checking the TCRdb D call of TRBD2 is not possible without DNA. Germline V gene lookup returns CDR1 SNHLY and CDR2 FYNNEI. This CDR3 has 12 amino acids. The CDR3: CAGGLAQETQYF.

The chain has TRBV7-6 and TRBJ2-3. This CDR3 contains 13 residues. Germline V CDR1 and CDR2: SGHVS, FNYEAQ. The CDR3 here is CASSLPFQDTQYF. The variable domain in full, with the rest retrieved from reference TRBV7-6 and TRBJ2-3, is GAGVSQSPRYKVTKRGQDVALRCDPISGHVSLYWYRQALGQGPEFLTYFNYEAQQDKSGLPNDRFSAERPEGSISTLTIQRTEQRDSAMYRCASSLPFQDTQYFGPGTRLTVL.

The chain links TRBV12-3 or TRBV12-4 to TRBJ2-1; TCRdb picks TRBD2, but there is no DNA to check that call. CDR3 length: 16 residues. The CDR3 region is CASSRRSGVSYNEQFF.

The chain recombines TRBV29-1 with TRBJ1-2; TCRdb's D call, TRBD1, is unchecked because there is no DNA. Germline V gives CDR1 SQVTM, CDR2 ANQGSEA. The CDR3 loop spans 14 amino acids. The CDR3: CSVEDRDRTWSYTF.

The CDR3 is CSVPGVYATGYTF. The rearrangement joins TRBV29-1 to TRBJ1-2; checking the TCRdb D call of TRBD1 is not possible without DNA. The CDR3 is 13 amino acids. Germline V gene lookup returns CDR1 SQVTM and CDR2 ANQGSEA.

The rearrangement links TRBV29-1 to TRBJ1-1; with no DNA, the TCRdb D assignment of TRBD1 cannot be verified. Germline V gene sequence: CDR1 SQVTM, CDR2 ANQGSEA. The CDR3 consists of 14 residues. CDR3 in amino acids: CSGRAGQGNTEAFF.